This entry lists 16 T cell receptor beta chains sequenced from one sample in a study of cytomegalovirus exposure and HLA in healthy donors. Amplification used 60 Vbeta primers and 13 Jbeta primers. The assay was immunoSEQ multiplex PCR, and TCRdb's table has in-frame clones only and misses some. The sample records about 140,000 clones, roughly 80% being singletons. Sequencing used PBMCs. Source of these receptors: a woman between 40 and 50 years old in good health and CMV-seropositive.

In this sample, this clone turned up a few times. V is TRBV4-1 and J is TRBJ1-5; D gene uncertain. Germline V gene data show CDR1 as MGHRA and CDR2 as YSYEKL. The CDR3 runs 14 residues. V gave up 4 bases and J gave up 7 bases, with 14 bases separating them. CDR3 in amino acids: CASSPRLGGQPQHF. The CDR3 DNA sequence: TGCGCCAGCAGCCCAAGACTGGGAGGACAGCCCCAGCATTTT.

This chain connects TRBV7-9 to TRBJ2-3; maybe TRBD1 (6 bases). V was cut by 8 bases and J by 5 bases, with 14 bases left in between. Looked up from germline, CDR1 is SEHNR and CDR2 is FQNEAQ (reference sequence). This CDR3 comprises 13 residues. CDR3 region: CASLAGEGDTQYF. The CDR3 bases are TGTGCCAGCTTGGCAGGGGAAGGAGATACGCAGTATTTT.

This clone was detected many times. The chain is built from TRBV27 and TRBJ1-1, with no clear D. Trimming shortened V by 6 bases and J by 1 base, and 9 bases separated the two germline ends. Germline-derived CDR1 and CDR2 are MNHEY and SMNVEV (reference sequence). The CDR3 sequence is 13 residues long. The CDR3 DNA sequence: TGTGCCAGCAGCCCAACAGCGAACACTGAAGCTTTCTTT. Translation: CASSPTANTEAFF.

About this clone: The same CDR3 can be traced to other DNA sequences in this sample. V usage is TRBV9 and J usage is TRBJ1-2, with 7 bases fitting TRBD1. This CDR3 contains 14 residues. Germline V gives CDR1 SGDLS, CDR2 YYNGEE. Trimming removed 0 bases from V and 3 bases from J; junction bases left unmatched: 2. CDR3 residues: CASSVGQGDYGYTF. CDR3 sequence (DNA): TGTGCCAGCAGCGTAGGCCAGGGGGACTATGGCTACACCTTC.

This chain uses TRBV10-3 with TRBJ2-2; D possibly corresponds to TRBD1 (6 bases). The V gene's germline CDR1 is ENHRY and CDR2 SYGVKD. The germline V and J ends were trimmed by 2 bases and 0 bases, with 7 bases remaining between them. The CDR3 extends over 15 amino acids. CDR3 DNA sequence: TGTGCCATCAGTGAGCAGGGGTCGAACACCGGGGAGCTGTTTTTT. Residues: CAISEQGSNTGELFF.

The table lists this clone with a count of one. V usage is TRBV21-1 and J usage is TRBJ1-6; TRBD1 is the table's D call and was not checked against the DNA. TRBV21-1 is annotated as a pseudogene. CDR3 length: 18 residues. The CDR3 nucleotides read TGTGCCAGCAGCAAGCCCCCTTTTACAGGGGACTATAATTCACCCCTCCACTTT. Encoded protein: CASSKPPFTGDYNSPLHF.

Here the CDR3 reads CASRGRGSHYEQYF. CDR3 bases: TGTGCCAGCCGGGGGAGGGGAAGTCACTACGAGCAGTACTTC. The chain is built from TRBV2 and TRBJ2-7; TRBD2 matches at 7 bases. Germline assignment: CDR1 SNHLY and CDR2 FYNNEI. Trimming cost V 8 bases and J 3 bases; bases outside gene matches: 10. CDR3 length: 14 amino acids. Filled out from reference TRBV2 and TRBJ2-7, the complete variable domain reads EPEVTQTPSHQVTQMGQEVILRCVPISNHLYFYWYRQILGQKVEFLVSFYNNEISEKSEIFDDQFSVERPDGSNFTLKIRSTKLEDSAMYFCASRGRGSHYEQYFGPGTRLTVT.

This chain connects TRBV6-5 to TRBJ1-1, with D hard to call. Trimming took off 7 bases at V and 1 base at J, with 13 bases between the two ends. The CDR3 loop spans 14 amino acids. From germline, CDR1 is MNHEY and CDR2 SVGAGI. Here the CDR3 reads CASNETPQNTEAFF. The CDR3 DNA is TGTGCCAGCAATGAGACACCCCAGAACACTGAAGCTTTCTTT.

This clone was observed once. The rearrangement joins TRBV9 to TRBJ2-3; D uncertain. From germline, CDR1 is SGDLS and CDR2 YYNGEE. This CDR3 has 15 residues. V lost 4 bases, J lost 2 bases, and 14 bases lay in between. DNA of the CDR3: TGTGCCAGCAGCCTAATGACTCAAAACACAGATACGCAGTATTTT. This sequence encodes CASSLMTQNTDTQYF. The full variable domain, completed using reference TRBV9 and TRBJ2-3, is DSGVTQTPKHLITATGQRVTLRCSPRSGDLSVYWYQQSLDQGLQFLIQYYNGEERAKGNILERFSAQQFPDLHSELNLSSLELGDSALYFCASSLMTQNTDTQYFGPGTRLTVL.

This chain connects TRBV5-1 to TRBJ2-3, with TRBD2 as a possible D gene (6 bases). Looked up from germline, CDR1 is SGHRS and CDR2 is YFSETQ. The CDR3 contains 16 residues. The ends were cut back, 4 bases at V and 1 base at J, with 16 bases in the middle. CDR3 DNA sequence: TGCGCCAGCAGCCCGGGACTTTTGTCCCGCACAGATACGCAGTATTTT. Amino acids: CASSPGLLSRTDTQYF.

This clone was found a few times. The J gene is TRBJ1-5, the V gene TRBV6-5, with 7 positions matching TRBD1. The V segment lost 4 bases and the J segment 6 bases; nucleotides outside the gene matches: 6. CDR1 MNHEY and CDR2 SVGAGI come from the germline V gene. The CDR3 is 14 amino acids. The CDR3 is CASSSGQTLQPQHF. In nucleotides, the CDR3 is TGTGCCAGCAGTTCGGGACAGACCCTTCAGCCCCAGCATTTT.

This clone was recorded a few times. The chain links TRBV30 to TRBJ1-1, with D maybe TRBD1 (5 bases). Germline V gene data show CDR1 as GTSNPN and CDR2 as SVGIG (reference sequence). The CDR3 spans 12 residues. Trimming took off 3 bases at V and 9 bases at J, with 14 bases between the two ends. The CDR3: CAWSPQGAKAFF. The CDR3 nucleotides are TGTGCCTGGAGCCCCCAAGGGGCGAAAGCTTTCTTT.

The chain employs TRBV2 and TRBJ2-5; tentatively, D is TRBD1 (6 bases). Germline V lookup: CDR1 SNHLY, CDR2 FYNNEI. The ends were cut back, 10 bases at V and 7 bases at J, with 16 bases in the middle. This CDR3 is 12 amino acids long. This chain's CDR3 is CATKGELMTQYF. The CDR3 nucleotides are TGTGCCACTAAGGGGGAGCTCATGACCCAGTACTTC.

On this clone itself: The junction shows a germline mismatch at one end, possibly a read error. This chain joins TRBV6-5 and TRBJ2-3; D gene ambiguous. The CDR3 covers 15 residues. Germline V gene data show CDR1 as MNHEY and CDR2 as SVGAGI. In DNA form, the CDR3 reads TGTGCCACCAGTAAAAGAAGTACTAGCACAGATACGCAGTATTTT. This gives the protein CATSKRSTSTDTQYF.

The chain couples TRBV10-3 to TRBJ2-2; possible D gene TRBD1, 5 bases. Germline-derived CDR1 and CDR2 are ENHRY and SYGVKD. Trimming took off 4 bases at V and 1 base at J, with 10 bases between the two ends. The CDR3 length is 15 residues. CDR3 sequence: CAISVGHLNTGELFF. In DNA, the CDR3 is TGTGCCATCAGTGTAGGACACCTGAACACCGGGGAGCTGTTTTTT.

The chain is built from TRBV4-1 and TRBJ2-1, with 9 bases identical to TRBD1. The CDR3 is made up of 15 amino acids. V shed 1 base, J shed 6 bases, and the junction held 4 bases outside the gene matches. CDR1 is MGHRA, CDR2 YSYEKL, per germline. CDR3 coding DNA: TGCGCCAGCAGCCAAGGAGGGACAGGGTCCAATGAGCAGTTCTTC. It translates to CASSQGGTGSNEQFF.